The clone carrying this TCR beta chain was counted a few times. Its specificity is unknown. This entry belongs to a study of T cell repertoires in cytomegalovirus infection. The CDR3 is 13 residues long. V gave up 5 bases and J gave up 5 bases, with 13 bases separating them. Per the germline V gene, CDR1 is SEHNR and CDR2 is FQNEAQ (reference sequence). Using its own MiXCR run on the reads, TCRdb lists one record per CDR3 protein. The repertoire holds approximately 500,000 distinct CDR3 sequences, with roughly 10% as singletons. Study-wide results and limits: Dominant in the ex vivo response were TCR beta clonotypes restricted by HLA-C and specific for CMV. Totalled public TCR beta family frequency picked out people who carried CMV plus the relevant HLA.

The rearrangement links TRBV7-9 to TRBJ2-7, with D perhaps TRBD1 (6 bases). Sequencing input: PBMCs. The receptor was derived from a human donor in good health (CMV status not recorded). Some clones in this sample may be carry-over from other donors' samples. The CDR3 DNA reads as TGTGCCAGCAGCCTGGACAGTCAGAACGAGCAGTACTTC. It yields the protein CASSLDSQNEQYF.